Shown below are 9 T cell receptor beta chains from a single sample sequenced in a study of graft-versus-host responses after intestinal transplantation. Their target antigens are unknown. Assay: immunoSEQ multiplex PCR; the TCRdb copy retains only in-frame clones and omits some. The sample lists about 120,000 clones; roughly 96% were seen once. This material consisted of unstimulated CD8+ T cells sorted from spleen or lymph node cells, taken before intestinal transplant. The receptors were gathered from a human donor who received an intestinal transplant.

This chain uses TRBV6-1 with TRBJ1-2, with D maybe TRBD1 (5 bases). This CDR3 comprises 15 residues. Looked up from germline, CDR1 is MNHNS and CDR2 is SASEGT. V shed 3 bases and J shed 4 bases, with 15 bases lying between them. For the CDR3, the DNA is TGTGCCAGCAGTGAGGGGCCGGGGACGGGCTATGGCTACACCTTC. The encoded protein is CASSEGPGTGYGYTF.

V is TRBV18 and J is TRBJ2-1; the D call may be TRBD1 or TRBD2 (5 bases each). The CDR3 is 15 amino acids. Between the trimmed V and J ends, which lost 0 bases and 2 bases, there was a span of 8 bases. In germline, CDR1 is KGHSH, CDR2 LQKENI. The CDR3 nucleotides read TGTGCCAGCTCACCACCGCTGGGACCCTACAATGAGCAGTTCTTC. Translating gives CASSPPLGPYNEQFF.

This clone appeared a single time. This chain uses TRBV20-1 with TRBJ2-1; TRBD2 agrees at 8 bases. The CDR3 has 11 amino acids. CDR1 and CDR2 (germline): DFQATT, SNEGSKA (reference sequence). Trimming took 1 base from V and 13 from J; bases not matched to a gene: 3. The chain's CDR3 is CSARVLAGQFF. The CDR3 DNA follows: TGCAGTGCTAGAGTGCTAGCGGGCCAGTTCTTC.

The gene calls are TRBV4-1 and TRBJ1-1; D is perhaps TRBD1 (6 bases). The CDR3 totals 14 residues. The germline V and J ends were trimmed by 4 bases and 3 bases, with 12 bases remaining between them. Germline V gene data show CDR1 as MGHRA and CDR2 as YSYEKL. This CDR3 is CASSPTGTDTEAFF. The CDR3 nucleotides read TGCGCCAGCAGCCCTACAGGGACCGACACTGAAGCTTTCTTT.

The rearrangement joins TRBV10-3 to TRBJ2-6; possible D gene TRBD2, 7 bases. The V end was cut by 4 bases, the J end by 0 bases, with 13 bases between. Germline-derived CDR1 and CDR2 are ENHRY and SYGVKD. The CDR3 has 17 amino acids. This chain's CDR3 is CAISGGGGPSGANVLTF. The CDR3 DNA reads TGTGCCATCAGTGGAGGGGGGGGACCCTCTGGGGCCAACGTCCTGACTTTC.

The chain couples TRBV15 to TRBJ1-1; the D gene is possibly TRBD1 (6 bases). Trimming cost V 1 base and J 1 base, with 19 bases left between them. The CDR3 totals 18 residues. CDR1 and CDR2 from the germline V gene are LNHNV and YYDKDF (reference sequence). As DNA, the CDR3 is TGTGCCACCAGCAGAGGCGTTGGGCGGCAGGGGTCGAACACTGAAGCTTTCTTT. It translates to CATSRGVGRQGSNTEAFF.

This clone was seen a single time. The chain links TRBV27 to TRBJ1-1; 7 bases match TRBD1. Trimming took 10 bases from V and 4 from J; bases not matched to a gene: 12. Per the germline V gene, CDR1 is MNHEY and CDR2 is SMNVEV (reference sequence). CDR3 length: 14 residues. CDR3 DNA sequence: TGTGCCACCCAACAGAACAGGGGCGGCACTGAAGCTTTCTTT. Translated, it gives CATQQNRGGTEAFF.

The chain recombines TRBV5-6 with TRBJ1-1; tentatively, D is TRBD1 (5 bases). Germline V lookup: CDR1 SGHDT, CDR2 YYEEEE. The CDR3 runs 14 residues. V lost 2 bases to trimming and J lost 6 bases, with 14 bases between them. The CDR3 nucleotides are TGTGCCAGCAGCTTCGGGACGGCAGTGTCTGAAGCTTTCTTT. Residues: CASSFGTAVSEAFF.

V and J are TRBV6-5 and TRBJ1-1; D call uncertain. Germline loops: CDR1 MNHEY, CDR2 SVGAGI. The V and J ends lost 4 bases and 1 base respectively, with 7 bases between them. The CDR3 covers 13 residues. The CDR3 DNA follows: TGTGCCAGCAGTTCAACAGCGAACACTGAAGCTTTCTTT. This gives the protein CASSSTANTEAFF.